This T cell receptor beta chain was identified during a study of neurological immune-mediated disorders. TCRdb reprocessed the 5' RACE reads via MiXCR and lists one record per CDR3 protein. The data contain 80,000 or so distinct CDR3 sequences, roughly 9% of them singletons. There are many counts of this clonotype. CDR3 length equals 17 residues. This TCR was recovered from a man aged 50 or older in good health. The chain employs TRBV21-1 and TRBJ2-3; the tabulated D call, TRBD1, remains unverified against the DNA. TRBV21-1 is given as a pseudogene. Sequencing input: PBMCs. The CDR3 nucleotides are TGTGCCAGCAGCGAATCACAGGGGGCGCTTGTGTCAGATACGCAGTATTTT. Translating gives CASSESQGALVSDTQYF.